The sequence of this T cell receptor (beta chain) was determined in a study of blood T cell repertoires in COVID-19. About the research overall: The United States, Italy and Spain provided the acute and convalescent COVID-19 samples. The cDNA or gDNA used as material had been derived from T cells, B-cell-depleted T cells, or PBMCs.

Germline-derived CDR1 and CDR2 are MNHEY and SMNVEV (reference sequence). V lost 7 bases, J lost 3 bases, and 15 bases stayed unmatched. The CDR3 contains 19 residues. Original methodology: Amplified reference gene primers provided the basis for estimating nucleated cell counts. Only in-frame clones appear in the TCRdb table, and some are missing; sequencing was by immunoSEQ multiplex PCR. V and J calls plus clone size are reproduced from that table; the DNA served to infer D and trimming. This sample has about 200,000 clones, with approximately 90% found just once. The rearrangement joins TRBV27 to TRBJ2-2; 12 nucleotides match TRBD1. The sequencing sample was made of peripheral blood. The origin of this receptor is a man aged 35-49 years with active or convalescent COVID-19. The CDR3 here is CASTPQRGTGGYHTGELFF. The DNA of the CDR3 is TGTGCCAGCACTCCCCAGCGGGGGACAGGGGGCTATCACACCGGGGAGCTGTTTTTT.